The 23 T cell receptor beta chains in this list originate from one sample, sequenced in a study of cytomegalovirus exposure and HLA in healthy donors. PCR primers comprised 60 Vbeta and 13 Jbeta primers. Measured with immunoSEQ multiplex PCR; TCRdb has only the in-frame clones, and not every one. Among some 220,000 clones, about 85% were seen once, and the ten largest hold about 0.22%. The sequenced sample consisted of PBMCs. The receptors come from a girl aged 2-9 years in good health and CMV-seronegative.

The chain employs TRBV28 and TRBJ1-1; D is possibly TRBD1 (6 bases). This CDR3 has 16 residues. The V end was cut by 2 bases, the J end by 4 bases, with 17 bases between. CDR1 is MDHEN, CDR2 SYDVKM, per germline. The CDR3: CASSLTLNRVGTEAFF. CDR3 bases: TGTGCCAGCAGTTTAACTCTGAACAGGGTTGGCACTGAAGCTTTCTTT.

About this clone itself: Other DNA variants within this sample encode the same CDR3. CDR3 DNA sequence: TGTGCCAGCAGCTTAGGACAGGGCACAGATACGCAGTATTTT. It yields the protein CASSLGQGTDTQYF. The genes are TRBV7-9 and TRBJ2-3; a possible D gene is TRBD1 (6 bases). The CDR3 spans 14 residues. The germline CDR1 and CDR2 sequences are SEHNR and FQNEAQ (reference sequence). The ends were cut back, 1 base at V and 1 base at J, with 6 bases in the middle.

This chain joins TRBV19 and TRBJ2-2; no clear D. There are 11 residues in the CDR3. Germline-derived CDR1 and CDR2 are LNHDA and SQIVND (reference sequence). Between the trimmed V and J ends, which lost 10 bases and 1 base, there was a span of 4 bases. In DNA form, the CDR3 reads TGTGCCACAGAGAACACCGGGGAGCTGTTTTTT. Its translation: CATENTGELFF.

This clone was seen just once. V and J are TRBV12-5 and TRBJ2-5; no clear D gene. In germline, CDR1 is LGHNT, CDR2 FRNRAP. This CDR3 contains 12 residues. Trimming pared 0 bases from V and 5 bases from J, leaving 4 bases between. DNA for the CDR3: TGTGCTAGTGGTTTGGTTGAGGAGACCCAGTACTTC. Translating gives CASGLVEETQYF.

This clone was counted between two and nine times. Distinct nucleotide sequences in the sample also encode this CDR3. The rearrangement uses TRBV11-2 and TRBJ1-3, with a tentative D call TRBD1 (6 bases). This CDR3 is 14 amino acids long. Germline assignment: CDR1 SGHAT and CDR2 FQNNGV. V shed 3 bases and J shed 2 bases, with 8 bases lying between them. Here the CDR3 DNA reads TGTGCCAGCAGCTTGGGGGCTCCTGGAAACACCATATATTTT. As protein: CASSLGAPGNTIYF.

This clone was observed once. The CDR3, as DNA: TGTGCCAGCGGACTAGCCAAAAACATTCAGTACTTC. This codes for CASGLAKNIQYF. V and J are TRBV27 and TRBJ2-4; D is possibly TRBD2 (5 bases). Trimming pared 8 bases from V and 0 bases from J, leaving 5 bases between. The germline V gene has CDR1 MNHEY and CDR2 SMNVEV (reference sequence). This CDR3 contains 12 residues.

CDR3 in DNA: TGTGCCAGCCGGGACAGGGGATCGGACGAGCAGTACTTC. This translates into CASRDRGSDEQYF. The chain recombines TRBV10-3 with TRBJ2-7; TRBD1 agrees at 10 bases. After removal of 10 bases from V and 5 bases from J, the junction contained 8 bases not matched to a gene. Germline values: CDR1 ENHRY, CDR2 SYGVKD. This CDR3 comprises 13 residues.

The chain uses TRBV6-5 and TRBJ2-5, with no clear D. The J call may be mistaken, given a closer DNA end match to TRBJ2-7. Germline V gene sequence: CDR1 MNHEY, CDR2 SVGAGI. The CDR3 covers 13 residues. DNA for the CDR3: TGTGCCAGCAGTTACCCCGACTCCTACGAGCAGTACTTC. Protein: CASSYPDSYEQYF.

This chain uses TRBV19 with TRBJ1-1; D unresolved. Per germline, CDR1 LNHDA and CDR2 SQIVND (reference sequence). Between the trimmed V and J ends, which lost 3 bases and 11 bases, there was a span of 16 bases. CDR3 length: 13 amino acids. CDR3 nucleotides: TGTGCCAGTAGTATTATATCATCTCCCGCGGCTTTCTTT. Amino acids: CASSIISSPAAFF.

The chain has TRBV15 and TRBJ2-7; TRBD1 matches at 7 bases. The V gene's germline CDR1 is LNHNV and CDR2 YYDKDF (reference sequence). Losses at the gene ends were 8 bases for V and 3 bases for J; bases not matched to a gene: 10. The CDR3 totals 14 residues. The CDR3, as DNA: TGTGCCACCGCTACCTGGGACAGTTACTACGAGCAGTACTTC. It is translated as CATATWDSYYEQYF.

This sequence joins TRBV27 and TRBJ1-2; tentative D call: TRBD1 (5 bases). CDR1 and CDR2 (germline): MNHEY, SMNVEV (reference sequence). CDR3 length: 14 amino acids. V was shortened by 5 bases and J by 4 bases, with 14 bases between the two germline ends. In nucleotides, the CDR3 is TGTGCCAGCAGTCCCGGGGGATCGGGCTATGGCTACACCTTC. It specifies CASSPGGSGYGYTF.

The V call is TRBV14, the J call TRBJ1-1, with D hard to call. Germline loops: CDR1 SGHDN, CDR2 FVKESK. Trimming left V 0 bases short and J 11 bases short, with 19 bases between. The CDR3 contains 15 residues. In DNA form, the CDR3 reads TGTGCCAGCAGCCAAGAGGTGCGGAGACGGCATCGCGCTTTCTTT. Its translation is CASSQEVRRRHRAFF.

The chain uses TRBV19 and TRBJ1-2, with TRBD1 matching over 7 bases. Germline CDR1 reads LNHDA; CDR2 reads SQIVND (reference sequence). Trimming took 3 bases from V and 2 from J; bases not matched to a gene: 6. The CDR3 contains 15 residues. The CDR3 protein is CASSMGTVLNYGYTF. CDR3 nucleotide sequence: TGTGCCAGTAGTATGGGGACAGTCTTAAACTATGGCTACACCTTC.

This clone showed up just a few times. The CDR3: CASSPPLGTSGQETQYF. CDR3 sequence (DNA): TGTGCCAGCAGCCCCCCTCTGGGGACTAGCGGCCAAGAGACCCAGTACTTC. The rearrangement uses TRBV9 and TRBJ2-5, with TRBD2 matching over 11 bases. The V gene end was trimmed by 4 bases and the J gene end by 1 base; junction bases not matched to a gene: 9. The CDR3 spans 17 residues. Looked up from germline, CDR1 is SGDLS and CDR2 is YYNGEE.

The chain uses TRBV10-1 and TRBJ1-1, with D perhaps TRBD1 (6 bases). The germline V and J ends were trimmed by 8 bases and 0 bases, with 10 bases remaining between them. The V gene's germline CDR1 is WNHNN and CDR2 SYGVQD (reference sequence). The CDR3 sequence is 13 residues long. CDR3 sequence (DNA): TGCGCCAGCTCCAGGGGCATGAACACTGAAGCTTTCTTT. Its translation is CASSRGMNTEAFF.

V and J are TRBV19 and TRBJ1-2; D remains ambiguous. The V end was cut by 3 bases, the J end by 6 bases, with 8 bases between. This CDR3 spans 12 amino acids. Germline V CDR1 and CDR2: LNHDA, SQIVND (reference sequence). CDR3 loop: CASSIPGNGYTF. DNA of the CDR3: TGTGCCAGTAGTATCCCGGGGAATGGCTACACCTTC.

The chain has TRBV11-2 and TRBJ1-1; the D is unclear. V was shortened by 0 bases and J by 7 bases, with 12 bases between the two germline ends. The V gene's germline CDR1 is SGHAT and CDR2 FQNNGV. The CDR3 totals 14 residues. This chain's CDR3 is CASSLEVGSGEAFF. The DNA of the CDR3 is TGTGCCAGCAGCTTAGAGGTCGGTAGTGGTGAAGCTTTCTTT. Complete variable domain (other parts from reference TRBV11-2 and TRBJ1-1): EAGVAQSPRYKIIEKRQSVAFWCNPISGHATLYWYQQILGQGPKLLIQFQNNGVVDDSQLPKDRFSAERLKGVDSTLKIQPAKLEDSAVYLCASSLEVGSGEAFFGQGTRLTVV.

The rearrangement uses TRBV9 and TRBJ2-7; 7 bases are shared with TRBD1. V was pared by 0 bases and J by 5 bases, with 8 bases of the junction left unmatched. The CDR3 has 15 residues. Per the germline V gene, CDR1 is SGDLS and CDR2 is YYNGEE. The DNA for the CDR3 is TGTGCCAGCAGCGTAGGCCCTGGGACAGAGAACGAGCAGTACTTC. Protein: CASSVGPGTENEQYF.

The J gene is TRBJ2-7, the V gene TRBV5-1; D may be TRBD2 (6 bases). CDR3 size: 16 residues. V gave up 2 bases and J gave up 3 bases, with 18 bases separating them. Germline V gene data show CDR1 as SGHRS and CDR2 as YFSETQ. The CDR3 nucleotides are TGCGCCAGCAGCTTAAGTTCCCCGGGAGAGAGCTACGAGCAGTACTTC. Translated: CASSLSSPGESYEQYF.

The chain links TRBV7-5 to TRBJ2-2; the table gives TRBD2 as D, unverified against the DNA. TRBV7-5 is annotated as a pseudogene. This CDR3 has 14 amino acids. The CDR3 DNA reads TGTGTCAGAAGCCCCACTCCGAACACCGGGGAGCTGTTTTTT. Translation: CVRSPTPNTGELFF.

The rearrangement joins TRBV5-1 to TRBJ1-3; 7 bases match TRBD1. The CDR3 runs to 18 residues. V trimming: 2 bases; J trimming: 0 bases; junction bases outside the gene matches: 11. Germline assignment: CDR1 SGHRS and CDR2 YFSETQ. The CDR3 is CASSFSGGNGRSGNTIYF. In DNA form, the CDR3 reads TGCGCCAGCAGCTTTTCAGGGGGAAATGGCCGCTCTGGAAACACCATATATTTT.

This clone appeared a few times. The chain combines TRBV5-6 with TRBJ1-1; 8 bases fit TRBD1. The CDR3 sequence is 14 residues long. V lost 4 bases to trimming and J lost 4 bases; unmatched junction nucleotides: 6. Germline V gives CDR1 SGHDT, CDR2 YYEEEE. The CDR3 DNA reads as TGTGCCAGCAGCGGGGCAGGGGGCGGCACTGAAGCTTTCTTT. Translated: CASSGAGGGTEAFF.

The rearrangement joins TRBV7-9 to TRBJ2-5; D is possibly TRBD2 (5 bases). Trimming removed 3 bases from V and 4 bases from J, with 15 bases in between. Looked up from germline, CDR1 is SEHNR and CDR2 is FQNEAQ (reference sequence). The CDR3 extends over 15 amino acids. The CDR3 nucleotides read TGTGCCAGCAGCTTCGAGGGAGCGGCGGTAGAGACCCAGTACTTC. It encodes CASSFEGAAVETQYF.